This is a list of T cell receptor beta chains from one sample in a study of blood T cell repertoires in COVID-19. Sequenced by immunoSEQ multiplex PCR; TCRdb stores in-frame clones only, minus some. The sample lists some 250,000 clones, about 81% seen once, with about an eighth in the top ten. What was sequenced was peripheral blood. The origin of the receptors is a woman aged 55-69 years with active or convalescent COVID-19. CDR3s include the opening cysteine and the closing phenylalanine or tryptophan. A D gene is named only where the DNA matches it firmly. Clone sizes are given selectively: once, few, many, or a class where the clone is expanded.

abundance	d_gene	v_gene	j_gene	CDR3aa	CDR3nt
-	-	TRBV5-5	TRBJ2-5	CASSRGAGGPGPYETQYF	TGTGCCAGCAGCCGGGGGGCAGGGGGCCCGGGTCCTTATGAGACCCAGTACTTC
once	-	TRBV3-1/TRBV3-2	TRBJ1-3	CASSYGQGNTIYF	TGTGCCAGCAGCTACGGACAGGGAAACACCATATATTTT
-	-	TRBV7-6	TRBJ2-3	CASSLPADTQYF	TGTGCCAGCAGCTTACCTGCAGATACGCAGTATTTT
-	TRBD1	TRBV27	TRBJ1-4	CASSFGTGATNEKLFF	TGTGCCAGCAGTTTTGGGACAGGGGCAACTAATGAAAAACTGTTTTTT
-	TRBD1	TRBV19	TRBJ1-2	CASSIAATGQGNYGYTF	TGTGCCAGTAGTATAGCCGCCACGGGACAGGGAAACTATGGCTACACCTTC
-	-	TRBV7-3	TRBJ1-1	CASSPQGSPEAFF	TGTGCCAGCAGCCCCCAGGGTTCCCCTGAAGCTTTCTTT
few	-	TRBV19	TRBJ1-2	CASKSTLWGYTF	TGTGCCAGTAAAAGCACCCTATGGGGCTACACCTTC
-	-	TRBV27	TRBJ2-5	CASRSGAVGGKGEETQYF	TGTGCCAGCAGGTCCGGCGCAGTAGGGGGTAAGGGAGAAGAGACCCAGTACTTC
-	-	TRBV7-6	TRBJ2-5	CASSLTGLGGETQYF	TGTGCCAGCAGCTTAACCGGACTAGGGGGGGAGACCCAGTACTTC
-	-	TRBV18	TRBJ1-1	CASSPTGNTEAFF	TGTGCCAGCTCACCAACCGGGAACACTGAAGCTTTCTTT
-	TRBD2	TRBV6-2/TRBV6-3	TRBJ2-3	CASSLGLAGTDTQYF	TGTGCCAGCAGCCTGGGACTAGCGGGCACAGATACGCAGTATTTT
-	TRBD1	TRBV11-2	TRBJ1-1	CASSGADRARIEAFF	TGTGCCAGCAGTGGGGCCGACAGGGCTCGTATTGAAGCTTTCTTT
-	TRBD2	TRBV11-3	TRBJ2-5	CASSPEGLAGETQYF	TGTGCCAGCAGCCCGGAGGGACTAGCGGGGGAGACCCAGTACTTC
-	-	TRBV18	TRBJ2-2	CASSAGTPTNTGELFF	TGTGCCAGCTCGGCCGGGACACCTACGAACACCGGGGAGCTGTTTTTT
-	TRBD1	TRBV6-5	TRBJ2-7	CASSKDRDFYEQYF	TGTGCCAGCAGTAAGGACAGGGATTTCTACGAGCAGTACTTC
-	TRBD1	TRBV6-5	TRBJ1-1	CASSRQGAVTEAFF	TGTGCCAGCAGTCGACAGGGGGCGGTCACTGAAGCTTTCTTT
many	-	TRBV7-6	TRBJ1-2	CASSLVPGSNYGYTF	TGTGCCAGCAGCTTAGTCCCAGGTTCTAACTATGGCTACACCTTC
-	-	TRBV19	TRBJ1-1	CASSMYGVTEAFF	TGTGCCAGTAGTATGTACGGGGTCACTGAAGCTTTCTTT
-	TRBD1	TRBV29-1	TRBJ2-2	CSVETGLDTGELFF	TGCAGCGTTGAGACAGGGCTAGACACCGGGGAGCTGTTTTTT
-	-	TRBV6-5	TRBJ2-3	CASMATRTQYF	TGTGCCAGCATGGCTACGAGGACGCAGTATTTT
few	-	TRBV30	TRBJ2-2	CAWTVPGGTGELFF	TGTGCCTGGACCGTACCCGGGGGAACCGGGGAGCTGTTTTTT
-	-	TRBV12-3/TRBV12-4	TRBJ1-1	CASSFPNTEAFF	TGTGCCAGCAGTTTTCCAAACACTGAAGCTTTCTTT